The present TCR beta chain was sequenced within a study of regulatory and conventional T cells in RAG deficiency. Using immunoSEQ multiplex PCR, the repertoire was profiled, and TCRdb retains in-frame clones only, with some absent. The sample has about 28,000 clones, over 80% seen once. Regulatory T cells were sorted from blood as CD4+ CD25-high CD127-low cells. V lost 1 base, J lost 0 bases, and 10 bases lay in between. The germline CDR1 and CDR2 sequences are SGHAT and FQNNGV. The CDR3 is 15 residues long. The same data also contributed to another study, on regulatory T cells. Per that study: Primers: 52 TRBV forward and 13 TRBJ reverse.

The chain joins TRBV11-2 to TRBJ2-7, with D perhaps matching TRBD1 or TRBD2 (5 bases each). This clonotype was obtained from a human donor in good health. Material: Tregs sorted from blood. CDR3 DNA: TGTGCCAGCAGCTTAGCACCAGGGAGCTCCTACGAGCAGTACTTC. This translates into CASSLAPGSSYEQYF. Combining the CDR3 with reference TRBV11-2 and TRBJ2-7 gives the whole variable domain EAGVAQSPRYKIIEKRQSVAFWCNPISGHATLYWYQQILGQGPKLLIQFQNNGVVDDSQLPKDRFSAERLKGVDSTLKIQPAKLEDSAVYLCASSLAPGSSYEQYFGPGTRLTVT.